These 6 T cell receptor beta chains originate from one sample sequenced in a study of blood T cell repertoires in COVID-19. Measured with immunoSEQ multiplex PCR; TCRdb has only the in-frame clones, and not every one. Of over 130,000 clones in the sample, 65% to 90% were seen once. The sample consisted of peripheral blood. All receptors come from a man between 65 and 79 years old with acute or convalescent COVID-19.

The chain is built from TRBV29-1 and TRBJ2-1; 9 nucleotides align to TRBD2. In germline, CDR1 is SQVTM, CDR2 ANQGSEA. The CDR3 is made up of 13 amino acids. V was clipped by 5 bases and J by 7 bases; unmatched bases: 6. The CDR3 protein is CSVRREGVNEQFF. In DNA form, the CDR3 reads TGCAGCGTTCGGCGGGAGGGCGTAAATGAGCAGTTCTTC.

This rearrangement joins TRBV6-6 to TRBJ1-5, with D perhaps TRBD1 (5 bases). V lost 0 bases, J lost 3 bases, and 12 bases lay in between. CDR1 and CDR2 (germline): MNHNY, SVGAGI (reference sequence). The CDR3 is 16 residues long. CDR3 nucleotide sequence: TGTGCCAGCAGTTACTCGGCAGGGAGGGACAATCAGCCCCAGCATTTT. Its translation: CASSYSAGRDNQPQHF.

This rearrangement joins TRBV29-1 to TRBJ2-1, with 11 bases aligning to TRBD1. CDR1 is SQVTM, CDR2 ANQGSEA, per germline. This CDR3 region has 16 residues. V shed 7 bases, J shed 4 bases, and the junction held 12 bases outside the gene matches. CDR3 bases: TGCAGCGGCGGACAGGGGGCGCCGAATGGGTACAATGAGCAGTTCTTC. Protein: CSGGQGAPNGYNEQFF.

This rearrangement joins TRBV6-6 to TRBJ1-4, with 11 nucleotides matching TRBD1. CDR1 is MNHNY and CDR2 is SVGAGI in the germline V gene (reference sequence). V lost 7 bases and J lost 7; bases outside the gene matches: 5. The CDR3 has 14 amino acids. CDR3 in DNA: TGTGCCAGCACCCGGGACAGGGGGAGTGAAAAACTGTTTTTT. Translation gives CASTRDRGSEKLFF.

The CDR3 bases are TGTGCCAGCAGCCCACAAGGGAGCTCCTACAATGAGCAGTTCTTC. This gives the protein CASSPQGSSYNEQFF. The rearrangement links TRBV7-3 to TRBJ2-1; TRBD2 might be the D (5 bases). Germline CDR1 reads SGHTA; CDR2 reads FQGTGA. V was pared by 5 bases and J by 0 bases, with 11 bases between. The CDR3 is 15 amino acids.

The chain couples TRBV9 to TRBJ1-1; TRBD1 might be the D (6 bases). The ends were cut back, 0 bases at V and 1 base at J, with 7 bases in the middle. Germline V lookup: CDR1 SGDLS, CDR2 YYNGEE. The CDR3 extends over 14 amino acids. CDR3 in DNA: TGTGCCAGCAGCGTAGGCAGGGGGAACACTGAAGCTTTCTTT. Protein sequence: CASSVGRGNTEAFF.